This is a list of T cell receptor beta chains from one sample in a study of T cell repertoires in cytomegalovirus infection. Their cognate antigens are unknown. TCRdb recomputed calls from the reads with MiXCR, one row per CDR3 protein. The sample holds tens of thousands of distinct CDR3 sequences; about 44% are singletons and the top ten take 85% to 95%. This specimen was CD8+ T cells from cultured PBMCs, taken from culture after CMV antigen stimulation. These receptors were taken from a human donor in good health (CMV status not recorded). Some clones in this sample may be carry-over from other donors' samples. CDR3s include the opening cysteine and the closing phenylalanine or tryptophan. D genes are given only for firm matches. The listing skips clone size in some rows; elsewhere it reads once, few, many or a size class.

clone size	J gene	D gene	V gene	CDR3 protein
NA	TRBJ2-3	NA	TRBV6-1	CASRPLRGGVTDTQYF
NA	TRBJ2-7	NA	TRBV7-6	CASSRSQGNEQYF
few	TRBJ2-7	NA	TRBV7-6	CASSLEDGFSYEQYF
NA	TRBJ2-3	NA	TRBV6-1	CASDRSTDTQYF
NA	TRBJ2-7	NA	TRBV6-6	CAIGGPSYEQYF
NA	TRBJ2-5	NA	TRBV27	CASSPLFGWETQYF
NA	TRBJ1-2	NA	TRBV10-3	CAINGGRYYGYTF
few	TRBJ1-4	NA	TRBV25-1	CASSRGQENLYF
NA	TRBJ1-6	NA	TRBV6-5	CASRSRESYNSPLHF
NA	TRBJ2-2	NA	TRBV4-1	CASSQDVGDGELFF
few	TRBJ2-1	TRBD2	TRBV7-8	CASSLGSGGADEQFF
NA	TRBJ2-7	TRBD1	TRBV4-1	CASSQFWTGYEQYF
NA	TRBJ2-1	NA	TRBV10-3	CAISGGSNEQFF
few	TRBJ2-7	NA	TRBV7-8	CASSLPGTSYEQYF
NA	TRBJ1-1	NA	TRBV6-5	CASSYLRTGNTEAFF
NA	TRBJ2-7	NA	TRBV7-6	CASSFSGSVYEQYF
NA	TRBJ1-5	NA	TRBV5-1	CASSLGYNQPQHF
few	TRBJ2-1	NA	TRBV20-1	CSARDPLRESSYNEQFF
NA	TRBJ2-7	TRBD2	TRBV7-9	CAISLVASGIASYEQYF
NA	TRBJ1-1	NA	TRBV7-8	CASSFGGIDDTEAFF
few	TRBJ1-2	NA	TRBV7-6	CASSLPGPNGYTF
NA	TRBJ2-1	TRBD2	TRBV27	CASSLPLAGGRYNEQFF
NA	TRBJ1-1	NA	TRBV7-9	CASSPLGNTEAFF
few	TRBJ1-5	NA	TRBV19	CASTLGVGNQPQHF
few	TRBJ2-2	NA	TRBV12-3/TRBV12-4	CASSPAPNTGELFF
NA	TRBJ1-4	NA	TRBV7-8	CASGLPRGATNEKLFF
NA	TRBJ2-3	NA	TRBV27	CASATGGTDTQYF
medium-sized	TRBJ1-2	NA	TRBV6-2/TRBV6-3	CASSYPRNGYTF
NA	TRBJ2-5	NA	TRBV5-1	CASSFTYQETQYF
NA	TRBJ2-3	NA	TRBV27	CASTNQWGTDTQYF
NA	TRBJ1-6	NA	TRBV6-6	CASSSWDSPLHF
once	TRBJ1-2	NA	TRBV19	CATQGLYGYTF
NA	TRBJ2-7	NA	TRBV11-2	CASRYNSEQYF
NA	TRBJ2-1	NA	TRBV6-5	CASSYSAVISRGEQFF
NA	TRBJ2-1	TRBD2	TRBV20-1	CSASTLAGLLSYNEQFF
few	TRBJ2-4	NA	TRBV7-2	CASSLGQLAKNIQYF
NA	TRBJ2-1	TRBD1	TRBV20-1	CSAWKRTGHNEQFF
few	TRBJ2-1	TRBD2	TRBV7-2	CASKLSGGDNEQFF
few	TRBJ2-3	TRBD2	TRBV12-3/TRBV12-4	CASSLLSGGITDTQYF
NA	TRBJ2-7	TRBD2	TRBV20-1	CSASPLAGETYEQYF
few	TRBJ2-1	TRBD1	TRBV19	CASSMGQGGFNEQFF